This T cell receptor beta chain originates from a study of blood T cell repertoires in COVID-19. At the level of the study: Researchers got acute and convalescent COVID-19 samples from the United States, Italy and Spain. The cDNA or gDNA used as material had been derived from T cells, B-cell-depleted T cells, or PBMCs.

Assay used: immunoSEQ multiplex PCR; TCRdb lists only in-frame clones, some missing. The sample lists 140,000 or so clones, 65% to 90% seen once, with about 7.5% in the top ten. This clone was detected many times. Sequencing used peripheral blood. The sequence was obtained from a human donor in a cohort sampled during active COVID-19.

The CDR3 DNA follows: TGTGCCAGCGGGCGGGGCAGACAAGAGACCCAGTACTTC. Encoded protein: CASGRGRQETQYF. V usage is TRBV7-6 and J usage is TRBJ2-5; possibly TRBD2 for D (6 bases). In germline, CDR1 is SGHVS, CDR2 FNYEAQ. This CDR3 is built from 13 residues. V was cut by 8 bases and J by 2 bases, with 12 bases left in between.